This is a list of T cell receptor beta chains from one sample in a study of shared clonotypes between healthy human individuals. Only in-frame clones appear in the TCRdb table, and some are missing; sequencing was by immunoSEQ multiplex PCR. The sample shows roughly 2.2 million clones, around 93% of them seen only once. The sequencing input was naive CD4+ T cells from PBMCs. These receptor sequences come from a man between 18 and 35 years old in good health. Some clones in this sample may be carry-over from other donors' samples. Both conserved end residues are part of each CDR3. The D gene is left open where the match is weak. Some rows mark clone size as missing; the rest say once, few, many or name a class of expanded clone.

v_call,clone_size,d_call,j_call,cdr3_nt,cdr3_aa
TRBV28,-,-,TRBJ2-7,TGTGCCAGCAGCCCACAGGGCTACGAGCAGTACTTC,CASSPQGYEQYF
TRBV2,-,TRBD2,TRBJ2-3,TGTGCCAGCAGTGATTCCAGCGGGGTAGATACGCAGTATTTT,CASSDSSGVDTQYF
TRBV9,-,TRBD1,TRBJ1-3,TGTGCCAGCAGCGCTAGACAAAAACCGGGACAGTTGTACTCTGGAAACACCATATATTTT,CASSARQKPGQLYSGNTIYF
TRBV28,-,-,TRBJ2-1,TGTGCCAGCAGTTTGTCGGGACTCCTCTACAATGAGCAGTTCTTC,CASSLSGLLYNEQFF
TRBV6-1,-,TRBD2,TRBJ2-5,TGTGCCAGCAGTGCGTCAGGGACTAGCGGACAAGAGACCCAGTACTTC,CASSASGTSGQETQYF
TRBV30,-,-,TRBJ2-1,TGTGCCTGGAGTGTATTCCGCTCCTACAATGAGCAGTTCTTC,CAWSVFRSYNEQFF
TRBV10-2,few,-,TRBJ1-2,TGCGCCAGCAACCCCCAGGGGATCGACTATGGCTACACCTTC,CASNPQGIDYGYTF
TRBV30,-,-,TRBJ2-7,TGTGCCTGGAGTCCTCCGGGGCAGTCCTACGAGCAGTACTTC,CAWSPPGQSYEQYF
TRBV6-6,-,-,TRBJ2-2,TGTGCCAGCAGAAAGCCCATAGGGAACACCGGGGAGCTGTTTTTT,CASRKPIGNTGELFF
TRBV5-4,-,TRBD2,TRBJ2-3,TGTGCCAGCACCCAGCTAGCGGAGGGAACAGATACGCAGTATTTT,CASTQLAEGTDTQYF
TRBV20-1,once,-,TRBJ2-1,TGCAGTGCTAGCAGACACAATGAGCAGTTCTTC,CSASRHNEQFF
TRBV30,-,-,TRBJ1-6,TGTGCCTGGAGTGTAATGGGACCGACCAATTCACCCCTCCACTTT,CAWSVMGPTNSPLHF
TRBV6-5,-,-,TRBJ1-4,TGTGCCAGCAGACGTGGGGGGCAGGATGAAAAACTGTTTTTT,CASRRGGQDEKLFF
TRBV7-3,-,-,TRBJ2-1,TGTGCCAGCAGCTTATGGGGAGGGGGCGCTGGGCAGTTCTTC,CASSLWGGGAGQFF
TRBV28,-,-,TRBJ2-7,TGTGCCAGCAGTCCCCCGGGCTACGAGCAGTACTTC,CASSPPGYEQYF
TRBV9,once,-,TRBJ1-2,TGTGCCAGCAGCGTAGAGGCCGGCGGGTATGGCTACACCTTC,CASSVEAGGYGYTF
TRBV29-1,-,TRBD2,TRBJ2-1,TGCAGCGTAGATAGCGGGAGCTCCTACAATGAGCAGTTCTTC,CSVDSGSSYNEQFF
TRBV27,-,TRBD1,TRBJ2-7,TGTGCCAGCAGTCTCCATAGGACAGGGACTGAGCAGTACTTC,CASSLHRTGTEQYF
TRBV6-1,-,-,TRBJ2-3,TGTGCCAGCAGTGTTCTAGGTCCCACAGATACGCAGTATTTT,CASSVLGPTDTQYF
TRBV12-2,once,-,TRBJ2-7,TGTGCAAGTCGCTTACCACGGACAGGGCGCGTTCCCTCCTACGAGCAGTACTTC,CASRLPRTGRVPSYEQYF
TRBV30,-,TRBD1,TRBJ1-5,TGTGCCTGGAGTAGGACAGGTCGGTATCAGCCCCAGCATTTT,CAWSRTGRYQPQHF
TRBV4-1,-,-,TRBJ2-7,TGCGCCAGCAGCCAAGCGGGGCGACACGCTTACGAGCAGTACTTC,CASSQAGRHAYEQYF
TRBV28,-,-,TRBJ1-2,TGTGCCAGCAGATCCCCTTTGGGCAACATAGACTATGGCTACACCTTC,CASRSPLGNIDYGYTF
TRBV7-9,-,-,TRBJ1-2,TGTGCCAGCAGTATAGGACGGGGTAGGAGCTACACCTTC,CASSIGRGRSYTF
TRBV28,-,-,TRBJ2-1,TGTGCCAGCAGTAACTTCCTCGGTACGTACAATGAGCAGTTCTTC,CASSNFLGTYNEQFF
TRBV25-1,-,TRBD1,TRBJ1-4,TGTGCCAGCAGTGAGGCAGGGGGGAATGAAAAACTGTTTTTT,CASSEAGGNEKLFF
TRBV5-6,-,TRBD1,TRBJ2-7,TGTGCCAGCAGCTTGGATTTGACAGGGGGCGAGCAGTACTTC,CASSLDLTGGEQYF